The 30 T cell receptor beta chains below were found in one sample sequenced in a study of T cell clusters in autoimmune cytopenias. Multiplex touch-down PCR amplified TRB using TRB-A and TRB-B pools in one tube. TCRdb reprocessed the multiplex PCR reads and reports one entry per CDR3 protein, with no DNA. The sample table includes under 8,000 distinct CDR3 sequences. Each sample's input was 200 to 250 ng genomic DNA, 38,000 or so genome equivalents. This sample also belongs to another study, concerning T cell repertoires in aging, cancer and after chemotherapy.

The sample taken for sequencing was peripheral blood. The receptors shown here come from a human donor in good health.

This clonotype shows up as medium-sized (0.01 to 0.1%) by frequency. The gene calls are TRBV6-5 and TRBJ1-4; TCRdb's D gene call, TRBD1, goes unchecked for lack of DNA. Germline V gene sequence: CDR1 MNHEY, CDR2 SVGAGI. This CDR3 comprises 15 residues. CDR3 in amino acids: CASSYIGGSNEKLFF.

Here the CDR3 reads CASRGAPGTEAFF. The chain recombines TRBV12-3 or TRBV12-4 with TRBJ1-1; the D call from TCRdb, TRBD1, cannot be confirmed without DNA. The CDR3 is 13 residues long.

Its frequency marks this clonotype as medium-sized (0.01 to 0.1%). The chain joins TRBV6-1 to TRBJ2-3; the D call from TCRdb, TRBD2, cannot be confirmed without DNA. The CDR3 has 19 residues. Germline assignment: CDR1 MNHNS and CDR2 SASEGT. CDR3 sequence reads: CASSEVRGPTFEGQDTQYF.

This clonotype is identified as medium-sized from frequency. This sequence joins TRBV6-5 and TRBJ2-5; TCRdb's assignment of TRBD2 cannot be checked, as there is no DNA. This CDR3 contains 15 residues. Germline CDR1 is MNHEY and CDR2 is SVGAGI. CDR3 sequence: CASTPTRPGAETQYF.

The gene calls are TRBV25-1 and TRBJ2-1; TCRdb's D call of TRBD1 is untestable without DNA. The CDR3 length is 16 residues. Germline CDR1 reads MGHDK; CDR2 reads SYGVNS. The CDR3 here is CASSDPKDREYNEQFF.

The chain is built from TRBV6-1 and TRBJ2-1; no DNA is available, so the TRBD1 call from TCRdb remains unchecked. This CDR3 has 16 residues. Germline CDR1 reads MNHNS; CDR2 reads SASEGT. CDR3 amino acids: CASSGRGGLAYNEQFF.

The gene calls are TRBV6-6 and TRBJ1-1; TCRdb lists TRBD1, though no DNA is available to test this call. The CDR3 totals 13 residues. Germline V gene data show CDR1 as MNHNY and CDR2 as SVGAGI (reference sequence). CDR3 in amino acids: CASGDRGNTEAFF.

The rearrangement joins TRBV7-9 to TRBJ2-2. Germline V lookup: CDR1 SEHNR, CDR2 FQNEAQ (reference sequence). The CDR3 extends over 14 amino acids. The CDR3 loop is CASSPVSNTGELFF.

Measured by frequency, this clonotype is medium-sized. The CDR3: CASSYSGQGGGEKLFF. The chain combines TRBV6-5 with TRBJ1-4; TCRdb's D call, TRBD1, is unchecked because there is no DNA. The CDR3 extends over 16 amino acids. Germline V gene sequence: CDR1 MNHEY, CDR2 SVGAGI.

CDR3 sequence reads: CASSFSVGNEETQYF. This chain connects TRBV12-3 or TRBV12-4 to TRBJ2-5. The CDR3 sequence is 15 residues long.

Measured by frequency, this clonotype is medium-sized (0.01 to 0.1%). The V and J genes are TRBV12-3 or TRBV12-4 and TRBJ2-2; TCRdb names TRBD2, which stays unverified in the absence of DNA. The length of the CDR3 is 16 residues. CDR3: CASSATNQAGTGELFF.

Frequency places this clonotype as medium-sized. The genes are TRBV6-5 and TRBJ1-5. Germline values: CDR1 MNHEY, CDR2 SVGAGI. The CDR3 is made up of 13 amino acids. Here the CDR3 reads CASSLMSNQPQHF.

The chain has TRBV5-4 and TRBJ2-7; the TCRdb D gene call, TRBD2, has no DNA to confirm it. This CDR3 is 14 amino acids long. Germline CDR1 is SGHNT and CDR2 is YYREEE (reference sequence). CDR3: CASSVAGGPYEQYF. Variable domain in full (rest from reference TRBV5-4 and TRBJ2-7): ETGVTQSPTHLIKTRGQQVTLRCSSQSGHNTVSWYQQALGQGPQFIFQYYREEENGRGNFPPRFSGLQFPNYSSELNVNALELDDSALYLCASSVAGGPYEQYFGPGTRLTVT.

This clonotype registers medium-sized by frequency. The chain is built from TRBV19 and TRBJ2-7. The germline V gene has CDR1 LNHDA and CDR2 SQIVND (reference sequence). This CDR3 region has 14 residues. CDR3 loop: CASSIDRAAYEQYF.

The CDR3 spells CASSDSAGQDTQYF. The rearrangement links TRBV6-4 to TRBJ2-3; TCRdb proposes TRBD2, but this gene call is untestable without DNA. CDR1 and CDR2 from the germline V gene are MRHNA and SNTAGT. This CDR3 has 14 amino acids.

Frequency places this clonotype as medium-sized. The rearrangement joins TRBV5-8 to TRBJ1-2. The CDR3 is made up of 12 amino acids. Germline V gene data show CDR1 as SGHTS and CDR2 as YDEGEE. The CDR3: CASSLEGYGYTF.

Its frequency marks this clonotype as medium-sized. The chain joins TRBV10-3 to TRBJ2-1; TCRdb's assignment of TRBD2 cannot be checked, as there is no DNA. The CDR3 extends over 19 amino acids. Germline CDR1 and CDR2: ENHRY and SYGVKD. CDR3 protein: CAISARRASSDYLYNEQFF.

The chain joins TRBV12-3 or TRBV12-4 to TRBJ2-1. The CDR3 runs to 14 residues. CDR3 protein: CASSFFADYNEQFF.

This chain connects TRBV9 to TRBJ2-1; TCRdb lists TRBD1, though no DNA is available to test this call. The CDR3 runs to 17 residues. Per the germline V gene, CDR1 is SGDLS and CDR2 is YYNGEE. The CDR3 loop reads CASSDNLRGTSYNEQFF.

This clonotype is classed as medium-sized (0.01 to 0.1%) by frequency. The chain links TRBV5-4 to TRBJ2-3; no DNA is available, so the TRBD1 call from TCRdb remains unchecked. CDR1 SGHNT and CDR2 YYREEE come from the germline V gene (reference sequence). The CDR3 length is 16 residues. This CDR3 reads CASSTFSGGGTDTQYF.

The J gene is TRBJ1-1, the V gene TRBV7-2. This CDR3 contains 14 residues. The germline V gene has CDR1 SGHTA and CDR2 FQGNSA. CDR3 sequence: CASSFGAGDTEAFF.

Frequency places this clonotype as medium-sized. The chain uses TRBV19 and TRBJ1-5; checking the TCRdb D call of TRBD1 is not possible without DNA. This CDR3 has 14 amino acids. Looked up from germline, CDR1 is LNHDA and CDR2 is SQIVND (reference sequence). Here the CDR3 reads CASSPGTGNQPQHF.

This clonotype registers medium-sized by frequency. This chain uses TRBV6-5 with TRBJ1-3; TCRdb's assignment of TRBD1 cannot be checked, as there is no DNA. CDR3 length equals 16 residues. Per germline, CDR1 MNHEY and CDR2 SVGAGI. CDR3 amino acids: CASTVDGPATGNTIYF.

This chain joins TRBV14 and TRBJ1-2; absent DNA, TCRdb's TRBD1 call cannot be checked. The germline V gene encodes CDR1 SGHDN and CDR2 FVKESK. This CDR3 region has 14 residues. CDR3 sequence: CASRHSGMDYGYTF.

The rearrangement links TRBV7-9 to TRBJ1-1. The CDR3 is 14 residues long. The germline V gene has CDR1 SEHNR and CDR2 FQNEAQ (reference sequence). Here the CDR3 reads CASSPIVVNTEAFF. Drawing the rest from reference TRBV7-9 and TRBJ1-1, the complete variable domain is DTGVSQNPRHKITKRGQNVTFRCDPISEHNRLYWYRQTLGQGPEFLTYFQNEAQLEKSRLLSDRFSAERPKGSFSTLEIQRTEQGDSAMYLCASSPIVVNTEAFFGQGTRLTVV.

The chain recombines TRBV5-1 with TRBJ1-4; TCRdb designates TRBD1, a call that cannot be tested without DNA. The CDR3 is 14 residues long. Germline V gene sequence: CDR1 SGHRS, CDR2 YFSETQ. CDR3 loop: CASSVGDNGGKLFF.

CDR3 protein: CASSSRGGGEQYF. V and J are TRBV12-3 or TRBV12-4 and TRBJ2-7; TCRdb's D call of TRBD1 is untestable without DNA. The CDR3 has 13 amino acids.

The genes are TRBV12-3 or TRBV12-4 and TRBJ1-6; the D gene TCRdb calls, TRBD1, cannot be checked with no DNA. This CDR3 comprises 13 residues. The CDR3: CASRRTGNSPLHF.

The V and J genes are TRBV7-2 and TRBJ2-3; the D call from TCRdb, TRBD1, cannot be confirmed without DNA. This CDR3 has 15 amino acids. Germline CDR1 and CDR2: SGHTA and FQGNSA. CDR3 sequence: CASSLGGEREDTQYF.

The chain carries TRBV20-1 and TRBJ1-4; no DNA is available, so the TRBD1 call from TCRdb remains unchecked. Germline CDR1 is DFQATT and CDR2 is SNEGSKA (reference sequence). CDR3 length equals 14 residues. CDR3 loop: CSARDAGNNEKLFF.